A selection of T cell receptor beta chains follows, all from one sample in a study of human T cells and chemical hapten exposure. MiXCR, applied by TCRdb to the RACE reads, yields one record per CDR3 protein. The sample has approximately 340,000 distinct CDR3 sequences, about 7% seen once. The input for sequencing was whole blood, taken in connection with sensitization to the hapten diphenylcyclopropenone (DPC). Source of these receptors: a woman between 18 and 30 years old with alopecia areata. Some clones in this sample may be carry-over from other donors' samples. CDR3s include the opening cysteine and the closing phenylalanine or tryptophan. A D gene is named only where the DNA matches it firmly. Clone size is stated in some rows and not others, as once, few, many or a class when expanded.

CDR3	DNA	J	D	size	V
CSALLDSLYF	TGCAGTGCTCTTTTGGACTCCCTGTACTTC	TRBJ2-7	-	-	TRBV20-1
CASSQTGPEDTQYF	TGTGCCAGCTCACAGACAGGTCCTGAGGATACGCAGTATTTT	TRBJ2-3	-	-	TRBV18
CASSYGLAGASDTQYF	TGTGCCAGCAGTTACGGTTTAGCGGGGGCATCAGATACGCAGTATTTT	TRBJ2-3	TRBD2	few	TRBV6-2/TRBV6-3
CASSSKIGTAIGELFF	TGCGCCAGCAGCTCAAAGATAGGGACAGCTATCGGGGAGCTGTTTTTT	TRBJ2-2	TRBD1	few	TRBV5-1
CASSPSGVQETQYF	TGTGCCAGCAGCCCTAGCGGGGTACAAGAGACCCAGTACTTC	TRBJ2-5	TRBD2	many	TRBV7-2
CASSQGGSGQGYTQYF	TGCGCCAGCAGCCAAGGAGGTAGCGGCCAAGGGTATACGCAGTATTTT	TRBJ2-3	-	few	TRBV4-3
CAGGETQYF	TGTGCCGGCGGAGAGACCCAGTACTTC	TRBJ2-5	-	-	TRBV27
CASSETYYGYTF	TGTGCCAGCAGTGAAACCTACTATGGCTACACCTTC	TRBJ1-2	-	-	TRBV6-1
CASSRGRTGGSYGYTF	TGTGCCAGCTCCCGTGGGCGAACAGGGGGTAGCTATGGCTACACCTTC	TRBJ1-2	TRBD1	-	TRBV19
CASSRERGAPPRPSRFF	TGTGCCAGCAGTCGAGAGAGGGGGGCGCCCCCGCGCCCCAGCCGCTTCTTC	TRBJ2-7	-	-	TRBV6-2/TRBV6-3
CSVEGTGGSLRHTEAFF	TGCAGCGTTGAAGGGACAGGGGGAAGTCTCCGGCACACTGAAGCTTTCTTT	TRBJ1-1	TRBD1	few	TRBV29-1
CASPGGGVQAFF	TGTGCCAGCCCGGGGGGAGGGGTCCAAGCTTTCTTT	TRBJ1-1	-	few	TRBV7-2
CSAMTDGGVNTEAFF	TGCAGTGCTATGACGGATGGAGGGGTGAACACTGAAGCTTTCTTT	TRBJ1-1	-	few	TRBV20-1
CASSNLQELNTEAFF	TGTGCCAGCAGCAACTTACAGGAGTTGAACACTGAAGCTTTCTTT	TRBJ1-1	-	few	TRBV12-3/TRBV12-4
CASRANYGELFF	TGTGCCAGCAGGGCCAACTACGGGGAGCTGTTTTTT	TRBJ2-2	-	many	TRBV7-2